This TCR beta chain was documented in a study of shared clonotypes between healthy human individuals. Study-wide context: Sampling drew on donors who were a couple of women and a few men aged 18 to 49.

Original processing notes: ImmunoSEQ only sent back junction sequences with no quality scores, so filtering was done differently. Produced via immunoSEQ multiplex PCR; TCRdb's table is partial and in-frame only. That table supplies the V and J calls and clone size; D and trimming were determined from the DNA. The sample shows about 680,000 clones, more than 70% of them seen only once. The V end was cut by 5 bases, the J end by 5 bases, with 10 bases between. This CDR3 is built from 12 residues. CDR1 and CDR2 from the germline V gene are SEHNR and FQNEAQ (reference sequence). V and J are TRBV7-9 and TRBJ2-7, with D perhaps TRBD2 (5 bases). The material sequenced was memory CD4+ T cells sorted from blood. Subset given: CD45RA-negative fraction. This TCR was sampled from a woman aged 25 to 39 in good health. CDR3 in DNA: TGTGCCAGCAGCCCCAGGCGGGACGAGCAGTACTTC. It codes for CASSPRRDEQYF.